The 23 T cell receptor beta chains given below trace back to one sample, sequenced in a study of OX40 agonist ivuxolimab in advanced cancers. The data were produced by immunoSEQ multiplex PCR, yet TCRdb's version contains in-frame clones alone and is incomplete. This table holds about 77,000 clones, around 88% found once. Material: CD4+ or CD8+ T cells sorted from blood, obtained in a trial of the OX40 agonist ivuxolimab. The receptors derive from an adult with an advanced solid tumor such as melanoma, head and neck, liver or kidney cancer.

The J gene is TRBJ2-7, the V gene TRBV4-1; no reliable D call. From germline, CDR1 is MGHRA and CDR2 YSYEKL. This CDR3 is built from 15 residues. The V gene lost 1 base and the J gene lost 0 bases, with 10 bases spanning the gap. Here the CDR3 DNA reads TGCGCCAGCAGCCAAGGCCCTGCTCCCTCCTACGAGCAGTACTTC. This sequence encodes CASSQGPAPSYEQYF.

J is TRBJ2-5 and V is TRBV6-5; 8 nucleotides match TRBD1. The end of the DNA aligns better with TRBJ2-7, so the J call may be wrong. Germline CDR1 reads MNHEY; CDR2 reads SVGAGI. The CDR3 totals 14 residues. The CDR3 reads CASSLLTGAYEQYF. The CDR3, as DNA: TGTGCCAGCAGCCTACTGACAGGGGCCTACGAGCAGTACTTC.

The V call is TRBV5-1, the J call TRBJ1-2, with D possibly matching TRBD1 (5 bases). V lost 0 bases and J lost 2, with 20 bases in between. The CDR3 spans 18 residues. Germline lookup yields CDR1 SGHRS and CDR2 YFSETQ. The CDR3 loop reads CASSLGGTTGTPNYGYTF. CDR3 bases: TGCGCCAGCAGCTTGGGGGGGACGACCGGGACCCCCAACTATGGCTACACCTTC.

The chain joins TRBV5-1 to TRBJ2-2, with 13 bases aligning to TRBD2. The length of the CDR3 is 15 residues. Trimming removed 6 bases from V and 7 bases from J; junction bases left unmatched: 6. Germline V CDR1 and CDR2: SGHRS, YFSETQ. Here the CDR3 reads CASTGLAGSNGELFF. CDR3 DNA: TGCGCCAGCACGGGACTAGCGGGATCTAACGGGGAGCTGTTTTTT.

As DNA, the CDR3 is TGTGCCAGCAGCCCAGGAGGGCCCCAGCATTTT. Protein: CASSPGGPQHF. This chain uses TRBV6-6 with TRBJ1-5; D is unclear. The CDR3 is 11 amino acids. The germline V gene encodes CDR1 MNHNY and CDR2 SVGAGI (reference sequence). Deletions cut 6 bases from V and 9 bases from J, with 9 bases between.

The V gene is TRBV30, the J gene TRBJ2-7; no reliable D call. The CDR3 length is 12 residues. The germline V and J ends were trimmed by 2 bases and 3 bases, with 8 bases remaining between them. Germline values: CDR1 GTSNPN, CDR2 SVGIG (reference sequence). The CDR3 is CAWSLTDYEQYF. Written as DNA, the CDR3 is TGTGCCTGGAGTTTGACCGACTACGAGCAGTACTTC.

A single count supports this clone. The chain has TRBV28 and TRBJ2-3; TRBD2 matches at 8 bases. Germline trimming cut 4 bases from V and 5 bases from J; bases unmatched to any gene: 8. CDR1 MDHEN and CDR2 SYDVKM come from the germline V gene. The CDR3 has 15 amino acids. The CDR3 nucleotides read TGTGCCAGCAGTTCCCCGGCAGCGGGGGTAGATACGCAGTATTTT. It translates to CASSSPAAGVDTQYF.

This clone was seen a few times. The J gene is TRBJ1-5, the V gene TRBV6-1; TRBD1 agrees at 9 bases. V shed 7 bases and J 4 bases; nucleotides not matched to a gene: 5. Germline loops: CDR1 MNHNS, CDR2 SASEGT. CDR3 length: 14 residues. This CDR3 reads CASIRDRANQPQHF. CDR3 nucleotide sequence: TGTGCCAGCATCCGGGACAGGGCTAATCAGCCCCAGCATTTT.

This clone was detected a few times. The CDR3 protein is CASSPRGYEQYF. CDR3 nucleotide sequence: TGTGCCAGCAGCCCGAGGGGCTACGAGCAGTACTTC. The chain recombines TRBV5-8 with TRBJ2-7; either TRBD1 or TRBD2 may fit D (5 bases each). Trimming shortened V by 4 bases and J by 3 bases, and 8 bases separated the two germline ends. The germline gives CDR1 SGHTS, CDR2 YDEGEE. This CDR3 has 12 amino acids. The full variable domain, its missing parts supplied by reference TRBV5-8 and TRBJ2-7, is EAGVTQSPTHLIKTRGQQATLRCSPISGHTSVYWYQQALGLGLQFLLWYDEGEERNRGNFPPRFSGRQFPNYSSELNVNALELEDSALYLCASSPRGYEQYFGPGTRLTVT.

This clone has only a few counts. This CDR3 reads CASSTGEGGRQPQHF. CDR3 bases: TGTGCCAGCAGTACCGGAGAGGGAGGACGGCAGCCCCAGCATTTT. This rearrangement joins TRBV28 to TRBJ1-5; D remains ambiguous. Looked up from germline, CDR1 is MDHEN and CDR2 is SYDVKM. This CDR3 contains 15 residues. V dropped 5 bases and J dropped 7 bases, with 18 bases sitting between them.

V is TRBV28 and J is TRBJ1-3, with D unresolved. Germline lookup yields CDR1 MDHEN and CDR2 SYDVKM. V was clipped by 6 bases and J by 7 bases, with 7 bases between them. This CDR3 spans 11 amino acids. Written as DNA, the CDR3 is TGTGCCAGCAGCCTTCGGAACACCATATATTTT. It yields the protein CASSLRNTIYF.

CDR3 nucleotide sequence: TGTGCCAGCAGCTTAGGTTGGGTCGGGCCCTCCTACGAGCAGTACTTC. It codes for CASSLGWVGPSYEQYF. This rearrangement joins TRBV11-3 to TRBJ2-7; D call uncertain. CDR1 and CDR2 from the germline V gene are SGHNT and YENEEA. This CDR3 spans 16 amino acids. With 1 base removed from V and 0 bases from J, the gap between germline ends came to 13 bases.

V gene TRBV15 combines with J gene TRBJ1-1, with D unclear. Germline V gene lookup returns CDR1 LNHNV and CDR2 YYDKDF (reference sequence). The CDR3 has 14 residues. V gave up 5 bases and J gave up 3 bases, with 13 bases separating them. As DNA, the CDR3 is TGTGCCACCAGCCTAATCAGTGAGTACACTGAAGCTTTCTTT. Protein sequence: CATSLISEYTEAFF. Drawing the rest from reference TRBV15 and TRBJ1-1, the complete variable domain is DAMVIQNPRYQVTQFGKPVTLSCSQTLNHNVMYWYQQKSSQAPKLLFHYYDKDFNNEADTPDNFQSRRPNTSFCFLDIRSPGLGDTAMYLCATSLISEYTEAFFGQGTRLTVV.

The chain couples TRBV10-1 to TRBJ2-1; 8 nucleotides agree with TRBD2. CDR3 length: 16 residues. CDR1 is WNHNN and CDR2 is SYGVQD in the germline V gene (reference sequence). With V trimmed by 5 bases and J by 6 bases, 12 bases remained unmatched. CDR3 residues: CASSKTQGLEFNEQFF. The DNA of the CDR3 is TGCGCCAGCAGTAAGACTCAGGGACTAGAGTTCAATGAGCAGTTCTTC.

CDR3 in DNA: TGTGCCAGCAGCCCCAAGGGGAGGGCTAATGAAAAACTGTTTTTT. The encoded protein is CASSPKGRANEKLFF. The rearrangement links TRBV7-6 to TRBJ1-4; weak D call: TRBD1 (5 bases). The germline CDR1 and CDR2 sequences are SGHVS and FNYEAQ. The V end lost 5 bases, the J end lost 3 bases, and 13 bases lay between the germline ends. CDR3 length: 15 residues. Full variable domain (remainder filled in from reference TRBV7-6 and TRBJ1-4): GAGVSQSPRYKVTKRGQDVALRCDPISGHVSLYWYRQALGQGPEFLTYFNYEAQQDKSGLPNDRFSAERPEGSISTLTIQRTEQRDSAMYRCASSPKGRANEKLFFGSGTQLSVL.

The J gene is TRBJ1-1, the V gene TRBV28, with no clear D. Germline V gives CDR1 MDHEN, CDR2 SYDVKM. V gave up 2 bases and J gave up 10 bases, with 11 bases separating them. The CDR3 is made up of 12 amino acids. The CDR3 DNA reads as TGTGCCAGCAGTTTACTGCCATCGGGAGCTTTCTTT. This sequence encodes CASSLLPSGAFF.

The chain employs TRBV10-2 and TRBJ1-1; the D gene is possibly TRBD1 (5 bases). Germline CDR1 is WSHSY and CDR2 is SAAADI. This CDR3 comprises 13 residues. V gave up 10 bases and J gave up 4 bases, with 16 bases separating them. CDR3: CATVRGAATEAFF. The CDR3, as DNA: TGCGCCACGGTACGGGGCGCGGCCACTGAAGCTTTCTTT.

This rearrangement joins TRBV5-4 to TRBJ2-7, with D maybe TRBD2 (7 bases). CDR3 length: 14 residues. Trimming left V 7 bases short and J 1 base short, with 15 bases between. Looked up from germline, CDR1 is SGHNT and CDR2 is YYREEE (reference sequence). The CDR3 is CASARGRLSYEQYF. The DNA of the CDR3 is TGTGCCAGCGCGCGGGGGCGGCTTTCCTACGAGCAGTACTTC. The variable domain in full, completed from reference TRBV5-4 and TRBJ2-7, reads ETGVTQSPTHLIKTRGQQVTLRCSSQSGHNTVSWYQQALGQGPQFIFQYYREEENGRGNFPPRFSGLQFPNYSSELNVNALELDDSALYLCASARGRLSYEQYFGPGTRLTVT.

This sequence joins TRBV6-1 and TRBJ2-7; D tentatively reads TRBD1 or TRBD2 (6 bases each). From germline, CDR1 is MNHNS and CDR2 SASEGT. This CDR3 comprises 14 residues. Trimming took 4 bases from V and 4 from J, leaving 14 bases between them. CDR3 sequence (DNA): TGTGCCAGCAGTGGGTGGCGGGGACATTACGAGCAGTACTTC. Its protein is CASSGWRGHYEQYF.

This clone has ten or more counts. This chain links TRBV2 with TRBJ1-2; D unclear. Trimming cost V 3 bases and J 7 bases, with 15 bases left between them. CDR3 length equals 14 residues. Germline-derived CDR1 and CDR2 are SNHLY and FYNNEI. CDR3 sequence reads: CASSEGLGLGGYTF. The DNA for the CDR3 is TGTGCCAGCAGTGAGGGCTTAGGACTGGGTGGCTACACCTTC. The whole variable domain, remainder taken from reference TRBV2 and TRBJ1-2, is EPEVTQTPSHQVTQMGQEVILRCVPISNHLYFYWYRQILGQKVEFLVSFYNNEISEKSEIFDDQFSVERPDGSNFTLKIRSTKLEDSAMYFCASSEGLGLGGYTFGSGTRLTVV.

This clone was recorded a few times. The genes are TRBV7-7 and TRBJ1-3; D is unresolved. The V end lost 5 bases, the J end lost 6 bases, and 17 bases lay between the germline ends. The CDR3 spans 15 residues. Germline V gene sequence: CDR1 SSHAT, CDR2 FNYEAQ (reference sequence). The CDR3 spells CASSAGEGQENTIYF. The CDR3 DNA is TGTGCCAGCAGCGCCGGAGAGGGTCAGGAAAACACCATATATTTT.

The V gene is TRBV4-1, the J gene TRBJ1-1; D might be TRBD1 (5 bases). Germline CDR1 MGHRA, CDR2 YSYEKL. V gave up 5 bases and J gave up 7 bases, with 17 bases separating them. The CDR3 runs 14 residues. CDR3 residues: CASSARQLPFEAFF. CDR3 in DNA: TGCGCCAGCAGCGCCAGACAGCTTCCCTTTGAAGCTTTCTTT.

This clone was detected only once. The V gene is TRBV20-1, the J gene TRBJ2-3, with D perhaps matching TRBD1 or TRBD2 (5 bases each). This CDR3 is 10 amino acids long. Germline V gene lookup returns CDR1 DFQATT and CDR2 SNEGSKA (reference sequence). V was clipped by 5 bases and J by 8 bases, with 8 bases between them. For the CDR3, the DNA is TGCAGTGCTGAGGGACCTACGCAGTATTTT. Amino acids: CSAEGPTQYF.